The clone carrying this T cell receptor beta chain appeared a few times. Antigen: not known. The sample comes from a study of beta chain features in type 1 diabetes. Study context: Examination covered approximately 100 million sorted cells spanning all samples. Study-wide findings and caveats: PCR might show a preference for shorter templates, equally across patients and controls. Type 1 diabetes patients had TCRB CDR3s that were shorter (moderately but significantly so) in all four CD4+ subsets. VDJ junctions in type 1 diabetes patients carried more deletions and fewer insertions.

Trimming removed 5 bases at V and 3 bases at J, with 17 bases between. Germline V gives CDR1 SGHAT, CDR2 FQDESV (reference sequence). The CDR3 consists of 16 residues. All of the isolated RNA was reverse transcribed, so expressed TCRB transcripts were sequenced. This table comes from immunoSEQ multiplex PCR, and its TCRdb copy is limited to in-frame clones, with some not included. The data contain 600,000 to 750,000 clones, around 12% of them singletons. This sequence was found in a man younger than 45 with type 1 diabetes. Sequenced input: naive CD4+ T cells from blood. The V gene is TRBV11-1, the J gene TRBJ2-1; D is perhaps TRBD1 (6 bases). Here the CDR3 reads CASSDPGQVFYNEQFF. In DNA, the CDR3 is TGTGCCAGCAGCGACCCGGGACAAGTCTTCTACAATGAGCAGTTCTTC. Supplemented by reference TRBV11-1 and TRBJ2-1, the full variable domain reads EAEVAQSPRYKITEKSQAVAFWCDPISGHATLYWYRQILGQGPELLVQFQDESVVDDSQLPKDRFSAERLKGVDSTLKIQPAELGDSAMYLCASSDPGQVFYNEQFFGPGTRLTVL.